This record covers a single T cell receptor (beta chain). This table comes from immunoSEQ multiplex PCR, and its TCRdb copy is limited to in-frame clones, with some not included. The table shows some 30,000 clones, with under 80% occurring only once. The data were taken from a study of memory CD4+ T cells and cytomegalovirus serostatus. The germline V and J ends were trimmed by 5 bases and 0 bases, with 14 bases remaining between them. From germline, CDR1 is SGHTA and CDR2 FQGNSA. This CDR3 comprises 16 residues. The sort gate was single viable CD3+CD4+CD8-CD45RO+ cells for memory CD4+ T cells. The chain recombines TRBV7-2 with TRBJ1-3; no clear D gene. The specimen was memory CD4+ T cells from blood. This clonotype originated in an adult in good health and CMV-seronegative. Some clones in this sample may be carry-over from other donors' samples. The CDR3 loop reads CASSPGEGGSGNTIYF. The DNA of the CDR3 is TGTGCCAGCAGCCCGGGCGAAGGTGGCTCTGGAAACACCATATATTTT. Drawing the rest from reference TRBV7-2 and TRBJ1-3, the complete variable domain is GAGVSQSPSNKVTEKGKDVELRCDPISGHTALYWYRQSLGQGLEFLIYFQGNSAPDKSGLPSDRFSAERTGGSVSTLTIQRTQQEDSAVYLCASSPGEGGSGNTIYFGEGSWLTVV.